Listed below are T cell receptor beta chains from one sample, sequenced in a study of T-cell reconstitution after alpha-beta-depleted transplantation in children. One entry per CDR3 protein results from TCRdb running MiXCR on the PCR reads. In the table there are over 200,000 distinct CDR3 sequences, about a tenth of which are singletons. The sample in question was PBMCs, obtained before TCRalphabeta/CD19-depleted stem cell transplant. All receptors derive from a child under two years old with acute myeloid leukemia, due to receive a stem cell transplant. Each CDR3 is given with its conserved first and last residue. The order of the fields is V gene, D gene, CDR3 protein. The D gene is left open where the match is weak.

TRBV5-1	-	CASSLPGGGEAFF
TRBV5-1	TRBD1	CAGGPGPGNTEAFF
TRBV29-1	-	CSVDLQGLETQYF
TRBV21-1	-	CAREDTQYF
TRBV20-1	-	CSAPTTVGTFGQYF
TRBV5-1	-	CASSLAFGTSTDTQYF
TRBV20-1	TRBD2	CSASISGREETQYF
TRBV29-1	-	CSVDFARESQYF
TRBV3-1	-	CASSQDRGWDYNEQFF
TRBV6-6	-	CASSYIGLNYGYTF
TRBV20-1	-	CSARRAGIAETQYF
TRBV12-3/TRBV12-4	TRBD1	CASRRDRVAFF
TRBV23-1	-	CASSQSSRGFQPQHF
TRBV20-1	-	CSPFMAVAKNIQYF
TRBV2	-	CASSAWRTTTDTQYF
TRBV5-1	-	CASSLEGGATNEKLFF
TRBV20-1	-	CSAMIGTPGNTIYF
TRBV13	TRBD2	CASSSRDRVRLAGESTDTQYF
TRBV20-1	TRBD2	CSAKDSGSFYEQYF
TRBV14	TRBD2	CASSQGLAARTQYF
TRBV29-1	-	CSAVEPGQSYEQYF
TRBV7-8	-	CASSLYSGTNIQYF
TRBV29-1	-	CSVQHRTNEKLFF
TRBV6-2/TRBV6-3	-	CASSQNTGELFF
TRBV7-9	-	CASSFGTLVLNEQFF
TRBV11-2	-	CANTRLARNTGELFF
TRBV6-1	TRBD1	CASSGRRGPGGYTF
TRBV5-1	-	CASSFALPGSYEQYF
TRBV2	TRBD2	CASHTTSDEQYF
TRBV20-1	TRBD2	CSATSGVKVNNEQFF
TRBV5-1	-	CASSSMGEGTGELFF
TRBV21-1	-	CASSKKGHSGANVLTF
TRBV11-3	TRBD2	CASSSGTSGIGTQYF
TRBV29-1	-	CSVALDRGMGPYNEQFF
TRBV3-1	-	CASSQSSGANVLTF
TRBV6-1	TRBD2	CASSSLAGGRTDTQYF
TRBV5-1	-	CAGNIWGANVLTF
TRBV6-4	-	CASSEGDGTDTQYF
TRBV5-1	-	CASSLERGGELFF
TRBV20-1	-	CSATGDTEAFF
TRBV5-1	TRBD2	CASSLERGGQETQYF
TRBV12-3/TRBV12-4	-	CASSPKTRADTQYF
TRBV12-3/TRBV12-4	-	CASSVEVSTQYF
TRBV18	-	CASSPRGGQTQYF
TRBV10-3	TRBD1	CAISEGQGAYEQYF
TRBV20-1	-	CSAQTNNQPQHF
TRBV5-1	-	CASSLGRGSIEQYF
TRBV7-2	-	CASSSIRQKYNEQFF
TRBV4-1	-	CASRQSGPRQSYNEQFF
TRBV12-3/TRBV12-4	-	CASSLFHTMTGELFF
TRBV30	-	CAGRGYEQFF
TRBV4-3	-	CASSPGNSYEQYF
TRBV5-1	-	CASSFRGFTDTQYF
TRBV5-1	TRBD2	CASSLGAGANEQYF
TRBV6-5	-	CASSSSVAEAFF